These T cell receptor beta chains were read from a single sample in a study of blood T cell repertoires in COVID-19. Measured with immunoSEQ multiplex PCR; TCRdb has only the in-frame clones, and not every one. The sample lists about 140,000 clones, around 90% occurring once. The specimen was peripheral blood. The receptors derive from a man in his 70s with acute or convalescent COVID-19. CDR3s leave out the opening cysteine and the closing phenylalanine or tryptophan. The order of the fields is J gene, V gene, CDR3 protein.

j_call: TRBJ2-7
v_call: TRBV5-1
cdr3_aa: ASSALTGQSYEQY

j_call: TRBJ2-4
v_call: TRBV3-1/TRBV3-2
cdr3_aa: ASSLFIGTGVKAKNIQY

j_call: TRBJ2-1
v_call: TRBV5-1
cdr3_aa: ASSPTSGESEQF

j_call: TRBJ1-1
v_call: TRBV27
cdr3_aa: ASSWSFMNTEAF

j_call: TRBJ2-7
v_call: TRBV6-5
cdr3_aa: ASIQPRTGDEQY

j_call: TRBJ2-1
v_call: TRBV14
cdr3_aa: ASSPQPGNEQF

j_call: TRBJ2-5
v_call: TRBV6-1
cdr3_aa: ASSEMAGFQETQY

j_call: TRBJ2-3
v_call: TRBV14
cdr3_aa: ASSLVGGSSTDTQY

j_call: TRBJ2-7
v_call: TRBV6-5
cdr3_aa: ASSSTSGSSYEQY

j_call: TRBJ1-5
v_call: TRBV27
cdr3_aa: ASSLPAYRFQGLRNQPQH

j_call: TRBJ2-2
v_call: TRBV20-1
cdr3_aa: SASKDSTGELF

j_call: TRBJ2-7
v_call: TRBV15
cdr3_aa: ATSRDTSYEQY

j_call: TRBJ2-2
v_call: TRBV7-8
cdr3_aa: ASSLREGRGNTGELF

j_call: TRBJ2-5
v_call: TRBV6-5
cdr3_aa: ASTHTSGVQETQY

j_call: TRBJ2-3
v_call: TRBV2
cdr3_aa: ASTGLAGGMKKTDTQY

j_call: TRBJ1-6
v_call: TRBV7-9
cdr3_aa: ASSKGQENSPLH

j_call: TRBJ1-3
v_call: TRBV5-1
cdr3_aa: ASTVGQPGTGNTIY

j_call: TRBJ2-3
v_call: TRBV4-2
cdr3_aa: ASSPVRGGIGPGAQY

j_call: TRBJ1-5
v_call: TRBV28
cdr3_aa: ASSSRQGAGNQPQH

j_call: TRBJ1-1
v_call: TRBV12-3/TRBV12-4
cdr3_aa: ASSRDRVSEAF

j_call: TRBJ1-5
v_call: TRBV3-1/TRBV3-2
cdr3_aa: ASSLARGSQPQH

j_call: TRBJ1-1
v_call: TRBV7-6
cdr3_aa: ASSRRQAGGGTEAF

j_call: TRBJ2-3
v_call: TRBV7-3
cdr3_aa: ASASGDYTDTQY

j_call: TRBJ2-7
v_call: TRBV6-5
cdr3_aa: ASSLAGGVYEQY

j_call: TRBJ1-1
v_call: TRBV7-9
cdr3_aa: ASSRLGRTRNTEAF

j_call: TRBJ1-4
v_call: TRBV5-1
cdr3_aa: ASSRTGAGTNEKLF

j_call: TRBJ1-2
v_call: TRBV27
cdr3_aa: ASSGLGQGINYGYT

j_call: TRBJ2-1
v_call: TRBV10-1
cdr3_aa: ATRTSGGNEQF

j_call: TRBJ1-5
v_call: TRBV6-1
cdr3_aa: ASSETPTAYSNQPQH

j_call: TRBJ1-2
v_call: TRBV18
cdr3_aa: ASSQDRDRGGYT

j_call: TRBJ1-2
v_call: TRBV28
cdr3_aa: AIEDLTRYGYT

j_call: TRBJ1-2
v_call: TRBV19
cdr3_aa: ASSIGQGRGNYGYT

j_call: TRBJ1-5
v_call: TRBV18
cdr3_aa: ASSPQGGNQPQH

j_call: TRBJ2-2
v_call: TRBV6-1
cdr3_aa: ASRDRDRDNGELF

j_call: TRBJ2-4
v_call: TRBV11-2
cdr3_aa: ASSSGGGEAKNIQY

j_call: TRBJ1-2
v_call: TRBV2
cdr3_aa: ASRTGTGLNGYT

j_call: TRBJ1-3
v_call: TRBV4-1
cdr3_aa: ASSQWTERNTIY